This record concerns one T cell receptor (beta chain) sequence. Its binding antigen is unknown. Base qualities are not at hand, and no much larger clone is one base apart. This sample was taken from a study of blood T cell repertoires in COVID-19 (TCRdb year 2020). About the study as a whole: Collaborator samples came from the United States, Italy and Spain and covered acute and convalescent phases of COVID-19. Subjects who had been exposed to COVID-19, were actively infected with it, or had recovered from it provided the deeply sampled blood TCRbeta repertoires that made up the dataset. The prospective study material was composed of cDNA or gDNA derived from T cells, B-cell-depleted T cells, or PBMCs. The repertoires were made available in a free public database intended to serve as a resource for research on the immune response to SARS-CoV-2. Samples were obtained from the ongoing ImmuneRACE study (first 160 participants) and from about 1,300 subjects provided by 6 global collaborators. The sample metadata nearly always contained a de-identified subject ID, COVID-19 status, age in years and sex. HLA class I and class II types, where available, came from metadata supplied by the sample provider rather than from assay-based typing. Broader findings and caveats from the paper: The amount of clinical and demographic metadata varied by source and participant and was provided uncurated.

Whole blood was collected in K2EDTA tubes by collaborating institutions according to the institutions' own protocols. For TCRbeta analysis, collaborators shipped samples in one of three forms: frozen whole blood, isolated PBMCs, or DNA extracted from either of those sample types. The immunoSEQ Assay, a bias-controlled multiplex PCR, was used to amplify TCRbeta CDR3 regions from genomic DNA. Turning to the authors' computational methods: The number of nucleated cells in each sample was estimated by amplification of reference gene primers within the assay. To quantify the absolute abundance of each unique TCRbeta CDR3 rearrangement, sequence reads were collapsed and filtered. For each sample, productive Simpson clonality was calculated as the square root of Simpson's diversity index across productive rearrangements. TCRdb stores this immuneACCESS table with in-frame sequences only. Part of the clones is absent; in the studies checked, under half of the shortfall reflects unresolved V genes, and no reason is known for the rest. V, J and clone size were drawn from that table, and D and trimming were deduced from the DNA. The sample table lists 80,000 or so clones, over 75% of them with a count of one. Jointly, the top ten make up about 12% of the sample.

V and J lose 2 bases and 6 bases, and a span of 10 bases separates them. CDR1 and CDR2 (ENHRY, SYGVKD) derive from the germline V gene. Including cysteine and phenylalanine, the CDR3 has 13 amino acids. The only DNA kept is the CDR3, 39 bases in frame from the first base. Sequencing was carried out using peripheral blood. This receptor was taken from a man aged 80 or over with acute or convalescent COVID-19. The receptor chain draws on TRBV10-3 and TRBJ1-2; a tentative D call is TRBD1 (6 bases match). The CDR3 sequence is CAISENREDGYTF. The nucleotide sequence is given as TGTGCCATCAGTGAGAACAGGGAAGATGGCTACACCTTC.